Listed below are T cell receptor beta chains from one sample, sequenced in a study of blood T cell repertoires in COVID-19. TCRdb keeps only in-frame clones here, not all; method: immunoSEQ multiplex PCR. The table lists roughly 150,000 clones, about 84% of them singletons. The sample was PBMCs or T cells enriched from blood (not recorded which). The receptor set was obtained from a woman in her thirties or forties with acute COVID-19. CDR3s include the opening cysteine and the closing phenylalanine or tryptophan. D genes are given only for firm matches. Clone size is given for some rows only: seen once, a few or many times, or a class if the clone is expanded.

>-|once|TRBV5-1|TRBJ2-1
TGCGCCAGCAGGCGAACCGCCAGGGTGTCCTACAATGAGCAGTTCTTC
CASRRTARVSYNEQFF
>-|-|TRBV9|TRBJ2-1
TGTGCCAGCAGCGAGGGAGGGGGGGCTGCCAATGAGCAGTTCTTC
CASSEGGGAANEQFF
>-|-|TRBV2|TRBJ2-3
TGTGCCAGCAGTGAAGTTGGGTGGGGCAGCACAGATACGCAGTATTTT
CASSEVGWGSTDTQYF
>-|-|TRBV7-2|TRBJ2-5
TGTGCCAGCAGCCCCTCGGAGACCCAGTACTTC
CASSPSETQYF
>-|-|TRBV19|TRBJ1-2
TGTGCCAGTAGACGTGCGGAACACTATGGCTACACCTTC
CASRRAEHYGYTF
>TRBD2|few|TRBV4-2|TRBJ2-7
TGTGCCAGCAGCCCTGATGTCGGGGCTAGCGGGATAACACGCGAGCAGTACTTC
CASSPDVGASGITREQYF
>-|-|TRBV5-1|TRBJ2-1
TGCGCCAGCAGCTTATCGGGGTTATGGGCTAGTGCGAATGAGCAGTTCTTC
CASSLSGLWASANEQFF
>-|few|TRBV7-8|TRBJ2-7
TGTGCCAGCAGCTCCTATACTGTGTCCTACGAGCAGTACTTC
CASSSYTVSYEQYF
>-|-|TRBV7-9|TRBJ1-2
TGTGCCAGCAGCCCCCGGGCCTCAGGAGGGGTGTCGGGCTACACCTTC
CASSPRASGGVSGYTF
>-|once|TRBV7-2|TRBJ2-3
TGTGCCAGCAGCTTAGGGGGAGTAAGCACAGATACGCAGTATTTT
CASSLGGVSTDTQYF
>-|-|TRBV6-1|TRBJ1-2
TGTGCCAGCAGTGAAAGTCAGGGCTATGGCTACACCTTC
CASSESQGYGYTF
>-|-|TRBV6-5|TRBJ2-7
TGTGCCAGCAAGGGGGGGACAGGTTCCTACGAGCAGTACTTC
CASKGGTGSYEQYF